Below, 11 T cell receptor beta chains from the same sample are listed, as sequenced in a study of T-cell memory formation after mild COVID-19. TCRdb fed the 5' RACE reads into MiXCR, producing one record per CDR3 protein. The data contain more than 450,000 distinct CDR3 sequences, about 20% of them singletons. Sequencing input: PBMCs or a T cell subset sorted from them (not recorded which). All receptors come from an adult woman who had mild COVID-19 (a few samples of this study predate the infection). Cell type and time point are not known.

V and J are TRBV11-1 and TRBJ2-5; D tentatively fits TRBD1 or TRBD2 (8 bases each). V was trimmed by 2 bases and J by 5 bases, leaving 18 bases between them. The CDR3 consists of 16 residues. Germline V CDR1 and CDR2: SGHAT, FQDESV (reference sequence). CDR3 in DNA: TGTGCCAGCAGCTTAAACTCAGGGGGCGGGAGGGAGACCCAGTACTTC. Its translation: CASSLNSGGGRETQYF.

CDR3: CSVEGGQGGNQETQYF. The CDR3 region has the DNA TGCAGCGTTGAAGGGGGACAGGGAGGGAACCAAGAGACCCAGTACTTC. The chain is built from TRBV29-1 and TRBJ2-5; 9 bases fit TRBD1. CDR1 and CDR2 (germline): SQVTM, ANQGSEA. CDR3 length equals 16 residues. The V segment lost 1 base and the J segment 0 bases; nucleotides outside the gene matches: 6.

The V gene is TRBV9, the J gene TRBJ1-4; 9 positions match TRBD1. Germline trimming cut 3 bases from V and 8 bases from J; bases unmatched to any gene: 5. The CDR3 has 14 amino acids. Germline lookup yields CDR1 SGDLS and CDR2 YYNGEE. CDR3: CASSAWTGDEKLFF. In nucleotides, the CDR3 is TGTGCCAGCAGCGCCTGGACAGGGGACGAAAAACTGTTTTTT.

This clonotype turned up a few times. This sequence joins TRBV6-5 and TRBJ2-6, with D hard to call. Germline V gene sequence: CDR1 MNHEY, CDR2 SVGAGI. The CDR3 contains 15 residues. V lost 3 bases, J lost 0 bases, and 6 bases lay in between. The CDR3 nucleotides read TGTGCCAGCAGTTATGTGAGCTCTGGGGCCAACGTCCTGACTTTC. Translating it yields CASSYVSSGANVLTF.

The chain links TRBV2 to TRBJ2-1; no reliable D call. The ends were cut back, 3 bases at V and 1 base at J, with 7 bases in the middle. Germline-derived CDR1 and CDR2 are SNHLY and FYNNEI. The CDR3 totals 14 residues. The CDR3 DNA reads as TGTGCCAGCAGTGAGCTAGGGTCCTACAATGAGCAGTTCTTC. It specifies CASSELGSYNEQFF.

The sample holds a few counts of this clonotype. The chain uses TRBV12-3 or TRBV12-4 and TRBJ2-5; TRBD1 aligns across 9 bases. This CDR3 region has 13 residues. V gave up 4 bases and J gave up 5 bases; unmatched junction bases: 2. DNA of the CDR3: TGTGCCAGCAGTTGGGGGACAGGGGAGACCCAGTACTTC. Translation gives CASSWGTGETQYF.

The rearrangement links TRBV6-1 to TRBJ2-3; D not resolved. The V end lost 6 bases, the J end lost 2 bases, and 12 bases lay between the germline ends. This CDR3 comprises 14 residues. The germline CDR1 and CDR2 sequences are MNHNS and SASEGT. The CDR3 spells CASRSPTFTDTQYF. CDR3 coding DNA: TGTGCCAGCAGGAGTCCAACTTTCACAGATACGCAGTATTTT.

This clonotype was observed many times. The chain links TRBV12-3 or TRBV12-4 to TRBJ2-5; a weak D match, TRBD2 (6 bases). V was pared by 3 bases and J by 3 bases, with 8 bases between. The CDR3 contains 13 residues. The DNA for the CDR3 is TGTGCCAGCAGTTTGGGACTGAAAGAGACCCAGTACTTC. Encoded protein: CASSLGLKETQYF.

This clonotype has only a few counts. The chain uses TRBV30 and TRBJ2-5, with a possible D match to TRBD1 (6 bases). The germline CDR1 and CDR2 sequences are GTSNPN and SVGIG (reference sequence). V was pared by 2 bases and J by 5 bases, with 15 bases between. This CDR3 has 14 residues. The CDR3 spells CAWSSSGHRETQYF. CDR3 coding DNA: TGTGCCTGGAGTTCCTCGGGACACCGGGAGACCCAGTACTTC.

The chain joins TRBV9 to TRBJ2-7; TRBD2 might be the D (6 bases). Trimming cost V 3 bases and J 1 base, with 11 bases left between them. The V gene's germline CDR1 is SGDLS and CDR2 YYNGEE. This CDR3 contains 14 residues. The CDR3 bases are TGTGCCAGCAGCGAAAGCGGGCTATCCTACGAGCAGTACTTC. This translates into CASSESGLSYEQYF.

There are many counts of this clonotype. V and J are TRBV30 and TRBJ1-5, with TRBD1 matching over 8 bases. The CDR3 runs 14 residues. After removal of 5 bases from V and 8 bases from J, the junction contained 11 bases not matched to a gene. Germline lookup yields CDR1 GTSNPN and CDR2 SVGIG (reference sequence). CDR3: CAWDRQGAREPQHF. The DNA of the CDR3 is TGTGCCTGGGATCGGCAGGGGGCGAGGGAGCCCCAGCATTTT.